A selection of T cell receptor beta chains follows, all from one sample in a study of T-cell memory formation after mild COVID-19. TCRdb recomputed calls from the 5' RACE reads with MiXCR, one row per CDR3 protein. This table has around 430,000 distinct CDR3 sequences, about 16% appearing once. Source material: PBMCs or a T cell subset sorted from them (not recorded which). The receptors were gathered from a man in his late teens or twenties who had mild COVID-19 (a few samples of this study predate the infection). Cell type and time point are not known. The conserved cysteine and the conserved F or W are not part of the CDR3 here. The size of a clone is reported for some rows only, either as once, few or many, or as a class for expanded clones.

clone_size | v_call | cdr3_aa
NA | TRBV28 | ASSFRDTQSGKLF
few | TRBV7-9 | ASSLVGTVGKTQY
once | TRBV4-3 | ASSQDTGTNAGETQY
NA | TRBV5-1 | ASTTLAGGPETQY
NA | TRBV5-1 | ASSLQDATYEQY
few | TRBV11-2 | ASSLVGGIQF
NA | TRBV7-2 | ASSLTVIFNQPQH
NA | TRBV30 | AWSGQGDQETQY
NA | TRBV24-1 | ATSGRDDTQY
many | TRBV12-3/TRBV12-4 | ASPFAGELF
NA | TRBV29-1 | SVGGRAVDIQY
NA | TRBV19 | ASRPLAGQYNEQF
many | TRBV7-2 | ASSFNGGRKQETQY
NA | TRBV6-5 | ASKNVGGEKLF
NA | TRBV7-8 | ASSFPPASGAAGELF
NA | TRBV9 | ASTGESLSGNTIY
NA | TRBV29-1 | SGTDGGETQY
few | TRBV2 | ASKASGGHNTGELF
few | TRBV28 | ASQTEKYGYT
few | TRBV7-9 | ASSFGLGAANEKLF
few | TRBV5-1 | ASSPGQGLGSPLH
NA | TRBV6-5 | ASSHGGLNEQF
many | TRBV12-3/TRBV12-4 | ASRLTGEAF
few | TRBV7-3 | ASSVNPGDEQF
NA | TRBV7-2 | ASSLAPQGTGGHEQY
few | TRBV5-8 | ASSASLQLTDTQY
NA | TRBV6-5 | ASSYSKTGLAVYNEQF
NA | TRBV7-9 | ASSFGRSADTQY
few | TRBV4-2 | ASSQDTSGSTDTQY
few | TRBV5-1 | ASMTGEYNEQF
few | TRBV7-9 | ASSLEVGGGEQF
NA | TRBV11-1 | ASSPQGASDTGELF
NA | TRBV7-9 | ASSPWRTRGYDTEAF
NA | TRBV30 | ASQGRADEQY
few | TRBV19 | ASSSWAEGYNEQF
NA | TRBV7-8 | ASSFSGLESPLH
NA | TRBV12-3/TRBV12-4 | ASTTGTYGYT
few | TRBV24-1 | ATSYPGSEQF
NA | TRBV27 | ASKHEFGISTDTQY
NA | TRBV9 | ASSPGGGPYNEQF
few | TRBV29-1 | SVGQVLTGELF
NA | TRBV9 | ASSVDGQGEQF
NA | TRBV6-5 | ASSSYRLDNEQF
NA | TRBV7-8 | ASRSGRADETQY
few | TRBV3-1 | ASSHEAGTGELF
NA | TRBV20-1 | SARERGQGFTGELF